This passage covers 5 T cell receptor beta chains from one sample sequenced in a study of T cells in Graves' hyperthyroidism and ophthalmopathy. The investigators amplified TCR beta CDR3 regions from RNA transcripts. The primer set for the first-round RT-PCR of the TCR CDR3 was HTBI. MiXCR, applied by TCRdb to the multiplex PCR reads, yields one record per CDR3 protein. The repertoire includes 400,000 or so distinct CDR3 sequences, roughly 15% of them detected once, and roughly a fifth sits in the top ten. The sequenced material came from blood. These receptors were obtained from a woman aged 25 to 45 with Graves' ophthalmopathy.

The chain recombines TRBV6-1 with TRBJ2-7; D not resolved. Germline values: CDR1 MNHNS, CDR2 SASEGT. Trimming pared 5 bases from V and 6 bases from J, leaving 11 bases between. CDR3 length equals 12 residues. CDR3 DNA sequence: TGTGCCAGCAGTTCGGACCTCTCCGAGCAGTACTTC. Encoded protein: CASSSDLSEQYF.

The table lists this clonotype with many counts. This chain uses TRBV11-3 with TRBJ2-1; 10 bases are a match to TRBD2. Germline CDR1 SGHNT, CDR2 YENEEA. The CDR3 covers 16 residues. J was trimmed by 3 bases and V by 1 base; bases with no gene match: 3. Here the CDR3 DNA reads TGTGCCAGCAGCTTAGTCTCTAGCGGGGGCTACAATGAGCAGTTCTTC. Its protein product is CASSLVSSGGYNEQFF. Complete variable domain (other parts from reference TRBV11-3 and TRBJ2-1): EAGVVQSPRYKIIEKKQPVAFWCNPISGHNTLYWYLQNLGQGPELLIRYENEEAVDDSQLPKDRFSAERLKGVDSTLKIQPAELGDSAVYLCASSLVSSGGYNEQFFGPGTRLTVL.

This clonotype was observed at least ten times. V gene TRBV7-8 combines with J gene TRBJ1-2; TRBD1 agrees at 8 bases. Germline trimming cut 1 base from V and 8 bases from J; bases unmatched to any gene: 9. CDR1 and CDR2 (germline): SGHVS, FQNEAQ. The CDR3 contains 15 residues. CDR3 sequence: CASSLGTGRIGGYTF. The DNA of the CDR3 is TGTGCCAGCAGCTTAGGGACAGGGCGGATTGGCGGCTACACCTTC.

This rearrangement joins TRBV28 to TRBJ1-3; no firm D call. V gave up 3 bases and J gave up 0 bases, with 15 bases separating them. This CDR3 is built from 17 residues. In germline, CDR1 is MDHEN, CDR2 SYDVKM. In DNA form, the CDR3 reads TGTGCCAGCAGTTTTCGGGTCGCAACTTACTCTGGAAACACCATATATTTT. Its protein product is CASSFRVATYSGNTIYF.

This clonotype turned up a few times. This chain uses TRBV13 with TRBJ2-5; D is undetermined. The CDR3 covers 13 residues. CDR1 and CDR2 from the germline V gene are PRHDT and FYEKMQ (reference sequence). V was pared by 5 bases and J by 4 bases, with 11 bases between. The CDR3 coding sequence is TGTGCCAGCAGCCAGGCCCTAGGAGAGACCCAGTACTTC. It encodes CASSQALGETQYF.